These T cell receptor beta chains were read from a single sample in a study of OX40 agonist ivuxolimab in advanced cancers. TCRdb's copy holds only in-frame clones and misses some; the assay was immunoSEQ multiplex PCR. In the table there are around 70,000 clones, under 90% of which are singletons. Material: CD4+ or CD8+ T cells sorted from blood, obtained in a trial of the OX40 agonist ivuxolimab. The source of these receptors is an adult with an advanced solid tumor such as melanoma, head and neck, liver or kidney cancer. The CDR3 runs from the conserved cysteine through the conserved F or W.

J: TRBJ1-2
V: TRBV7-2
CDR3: CASTWDRGYGYTF

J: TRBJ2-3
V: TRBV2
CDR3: CASTVAGDAADTQYF

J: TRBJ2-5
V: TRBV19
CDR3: CASRSPGAETQYF

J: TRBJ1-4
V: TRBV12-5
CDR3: CASGFDRGFIEKLFF

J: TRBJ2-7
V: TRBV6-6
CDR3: CASCRTLAGSYEQYF

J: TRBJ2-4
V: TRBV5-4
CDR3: CASSSPREAKNIQYF

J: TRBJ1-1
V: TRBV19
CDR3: CASRSTGEDEAFF

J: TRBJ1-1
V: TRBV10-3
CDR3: CAISPSLAAEAFF

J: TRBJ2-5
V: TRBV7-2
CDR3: CASTRGGETQYF

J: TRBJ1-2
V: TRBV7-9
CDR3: CASSLAQGVNYGYTF

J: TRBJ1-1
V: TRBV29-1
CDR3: CSSRGATNTEAFF

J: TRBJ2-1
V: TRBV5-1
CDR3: CASSLVGGRYNEQFF

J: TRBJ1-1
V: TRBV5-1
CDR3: CASSRTGTLNTEAFF

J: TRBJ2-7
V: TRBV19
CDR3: CASNTPGAVYEQYF

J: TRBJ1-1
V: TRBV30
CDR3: CAWTLVGGRVEAFF

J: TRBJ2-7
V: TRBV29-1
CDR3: CSAAGASHGEQYF

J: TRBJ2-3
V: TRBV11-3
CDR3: CASSSPSLAGGRRTQYF

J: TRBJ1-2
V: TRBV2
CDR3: CASSKILGTGNYGYTF

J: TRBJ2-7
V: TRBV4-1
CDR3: CASSQVSTGAPYEQYF

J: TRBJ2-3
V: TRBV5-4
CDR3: CASSVTDTQYF

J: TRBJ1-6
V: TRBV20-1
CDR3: CSAGLNSPLHF

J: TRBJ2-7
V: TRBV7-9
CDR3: CASSLGTGRVEQYF

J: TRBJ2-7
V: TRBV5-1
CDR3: CASSLLSGQGYEQYF

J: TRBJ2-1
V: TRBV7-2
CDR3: CASSLNTRNEQFF

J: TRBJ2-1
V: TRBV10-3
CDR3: CAISAGTGVNEQFF

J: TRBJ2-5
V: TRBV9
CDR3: CASSVGGRGGRETQYF

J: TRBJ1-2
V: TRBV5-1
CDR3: CASSLGQGAGGYTF

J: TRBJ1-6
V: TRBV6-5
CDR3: CASSYGNSPLHF